This T cell receptor beta chain was captured by sequencing in a study of T-cell memory formation after mild COVID-19. Study information: Largely donor-specific sequence clusters came from a couple of donors. General study points: Clones contracting across day 15 to 85 had a balanced CD4/CD8 profile; later expanding clones leaned CD4+. Whether second-wave clones peaking at day 37 were SARS-CoV-2 specific went unconfirmed.

From 5'RACE with constant-segment primers came TCR alpha and TCR beta cDNA libraries that carried sample barcodes and UMIs. TCRdb re-analysed the 5' RACE reads in MiXCR, keeping a single row per CDR3 protein. The sample has under 150,000 distinct CDR3 sequences; 16% are singletons. This CDR3 has 16 residues. Germline assignment: CDR1 SGHDT and CDR2 YYEEEE. V was shortened by 0 bases and J by 2 bases, with 14 bases between the two germline ends. This clonotype was counted only a few times. Its antigen remains unknown. The TCR sequence derives from an adult woman who had mild COVID-19 (a few samples of this study predate the infection). Cell type and time point are not known. The chain links TRBV5-6 to TRBJ1-2, with no clear D. Sequenced material: PBMCs or a T cell subset sorted from them (not recorded which). The CDR3 loop reads CASSLDGQLQNYGYTF. Here the CDR3 DNA reads TGTGCCAGCAGCTTGGACGGGCAACTTCAAAACTATGGCTACACCTTC.